This T cell receptor (beta chain) was recorded in a study of blood T cell repertoires in COVID-19. Study information: Researchers got acute and convalescent COVID-19 samples from the United States, Italy and Spain. The cDNA or gDNA used as material had been derived from T cells, B-cell-depleted T cells, or PBMCs.

Authors' data handling: Researchers report that nucleated cell counts were estimated from reference gene primer amplification. Profiling relied on immunoSEQ multiplex PCR, and the TCRdb table lists in-frame clones only, not all of them. V, J and clone size derive from that table, while D and trimming were established from the DNA sequence. The table shows 85,000 to 130,000 clones, with about 89% occurring only once. This TCR derives from a man in his fifties or sixties with acute or convalescent COVID-19. Sequenced: peripheral blood.

CDR3: CASRDRNYGYTF. The CDR3 DNA reads as TGTGCCAGTAGAGACAGGAACTATGGCTACACCTTC. The chain recombines TRBV19 with TRBJ1-2; maybe TRBD1 (6 bases). V was pared by 6 bases and J by 2 bases, with 7 bases between. Germline V gene data show CDR1 as LNHDA and CDR2 as SQIVND (reference sequence). This CDR3 comprises 12 residues.